This T cell receptor (beta chain) is drawn from a study of long-term antiretroviral therapy in people with HIV. As for this clone: Its matching antigen is unknown.

The CDR3 runs 16 residues. Per germline, CDR1 MDHEN and CDR2 SYDVKM. V was trimmed by 1 base and J by 0 bases, leaving 10 bases between them. Sequencing relied on immunoSEQ assay v3.0, run at survey level. The assay was immunoSEQ multiplex PCR, and TCRdb's table has in-frame clones only and misses some. The data show around 7,800 clones, with over 60% seen just once and approximately 16% held by the top ten. Overall study findings and caveats: Repertoires from HIV showed CDR3 length ranges narrower than those of controls.

The chain recombines TRBV28 with TRBJ1-5; D uncertain. The material was unsorted PBMCs, obtained approximately eleven months before starting antiretroviral therapy. This TCR was sampled from a man aged 35-49 years with HIV. The CDR3 spells CASSLSTAYSNQPQHF. DNA of the CDR3: TGTGCCAGCAGTTTATCTACAGCTTATAGCAATCAGCCCCAGCATTTT.